This T cell receptor beta chain was retrieved from a study of blood T cell repertoires in COVID-19. Germline CDR1 is MDHEN and CDR2 is SYDVKM. The V and J ends lost 5 bases and 0 bases, in that order; junction bases with no gene match: 7. The CDR3 loop spans 16 amino acids. As processed by the authors: Amplification of reference gene primers provided the estimated nucleated cell counts. Method: immunoSEQ multiplex PCR; TCRdb's copy keeps in-frame clones and lacks some. V and J calls plus clone size are reproduced from that table; the DNA served to infer D and trimming. In the table there are about 400,000 clones, more than 75% of which are singletons. Everyone who took part was about 18 to 90 years old, and they came from about two dozen US areas.

The rearrangement joins TRBV28 to TRBJ2-1, with 7 bases that match TRBD1. Source material: PBMCs or T cells enriched from blood (not recorded which). The TCR sequence derives from a woman under 40 who had recovered from COVID-19. CDR3: CASSPDRASSYNEQFF. The DNA of the CDR3 is TGTGCCAGCAGTCCAGACAGGGCAAGCTCCTACAATGAGCAGTTCTTC.